The source of this T cell receptor (beta chain) is a study of cytomegalovirus exposure and HLA in healthy donors. Primers for the PCR totalled 60 Vbeta and 13 Jbeta. Only in-frame clones appear in the TCRdb table, and some are missing; sequencing was by immunoSEQ multiplex PCR. The profile shows about 110,000 clones, roughly three quarters of them singletons. This CDR3 is built from 15 residues. The ends lost 1 base at V and 0 bases at J; junction bases unmatched: 2. Germline CDR1 SEHNR, CDR2 FQNEAQ (reference sequence). The sample comprised PBMCs. The genes are TRBV7-9 and TRBJ1-1; TRBD1 matches 7 bases. The TCR comes from a woman between 50 and 59 years old in good health and CMV-seropositive. CDR3 sequence: CASSLGRGLNTEAFF. The CDR3 DNA follows: TGTGCCAGCAGCTTAGGCAGGGGGTTGAACACTGAAGCTTTCTTT.